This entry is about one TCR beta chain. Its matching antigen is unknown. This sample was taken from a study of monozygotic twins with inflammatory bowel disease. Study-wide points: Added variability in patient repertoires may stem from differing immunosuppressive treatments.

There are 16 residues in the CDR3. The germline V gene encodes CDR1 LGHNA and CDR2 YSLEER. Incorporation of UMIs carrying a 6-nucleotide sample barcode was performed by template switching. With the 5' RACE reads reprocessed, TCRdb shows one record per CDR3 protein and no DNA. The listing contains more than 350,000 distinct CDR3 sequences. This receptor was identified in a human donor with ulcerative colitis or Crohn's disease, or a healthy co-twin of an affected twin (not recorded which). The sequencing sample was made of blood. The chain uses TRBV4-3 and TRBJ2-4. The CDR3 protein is CASSQEASLAKNIQYF.